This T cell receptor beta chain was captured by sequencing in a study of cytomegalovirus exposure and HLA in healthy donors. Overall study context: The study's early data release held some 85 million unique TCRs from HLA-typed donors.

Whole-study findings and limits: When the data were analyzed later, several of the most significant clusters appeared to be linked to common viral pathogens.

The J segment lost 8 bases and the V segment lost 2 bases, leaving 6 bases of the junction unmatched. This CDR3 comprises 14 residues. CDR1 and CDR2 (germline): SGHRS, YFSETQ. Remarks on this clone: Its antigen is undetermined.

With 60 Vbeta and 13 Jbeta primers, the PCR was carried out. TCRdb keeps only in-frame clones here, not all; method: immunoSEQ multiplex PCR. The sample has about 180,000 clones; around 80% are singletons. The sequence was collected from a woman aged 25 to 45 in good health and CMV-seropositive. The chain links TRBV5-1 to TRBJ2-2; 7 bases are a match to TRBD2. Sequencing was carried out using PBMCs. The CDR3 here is CASSFSGLTGELFF. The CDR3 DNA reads TGCGCCAGCAGCTTTTCGGGACTAACAGGGGAGCTGTTTTTT.